A selection of T cell receptor beta chains follows, all from one sample in a study of T cell responses to AZD1222 COVID-19 vaccine. TCRdb keeps only in-frame clones here, not all; method: immunoSEQ multiplex PCR. The sample consists of about 160,000 clones, 88% of them appearing once. Here the sequenced sample was peripheral blood, taken 28 days after the second AZD1222 dose. These receptor sequences come from an adult who received the AZD1222 COVID-19 vaccine. Each CDR3 is given with its conserved first and last residue. Fields, in order: clone size, V gene, D gene, J gene, CDR3 DNA, CDR3 protein. A D gene is named only where the DNA matches it firmly. Rows may omit the clone size; those that give it use once, few, many or a size class.

.	TRBV3-1/TRBV3-2	TRBD1	TRBJ1-2	TGTGCCAGCAGCCCAGAAACCGACAGGGTAGGCGGCTACACCTTC	CASSPETDRVGGYTF
.	TRBV7-2	.	TRBJ2-6	TGTGCCAGCAGCTTGGCCTCTGGGGCCAACGTCCTGACTTTC	CASSLASGANVLTF
.	TRBV4-1	.	TRBJ1-4	TGCGCCAGCAGCCGTAGGGACGGAGACGCTGAAAAACTGTTTTTT	CASSRRDGDAEKLFF
.	TRBV18	TRBD1	TRBJ2-3	TGTGCCAGCTCACCACCCCTTAAGGACAGGGGGACGGGGGATACGCAGTATTTT	CASSPPLKDRGTGDTQYF
.	TRBV11-2	TRBD2	TRBJ2-1	TGTGCCAGCAGCCTTAGCGGGGGGGCCCGTGAGCAGTTCTTC	CASSLSGGAREQFF
.	TRBV6-2/TRBV6-3	.	TRBJ1-2	TGTGCCAGCAGTTATGGCGGGGATCTGGCTAACTATGGCTACACCTTC	CASSYGGDLANYGYTF
.	TRBV3-1/TRBV3-2	.	TRBJ1-1	TGTGCCAGCAGCCAAGATCTGGGGAGGATCACTGAAGCTTTCTTT	CASSQDLGRITEAFF
.	TRBV11-2	.	TRBJ2-2	TGTGCCAGCAGCTTCAACACCGGGGAGCTGTTTTTT	CASSFNTGELFF
.	TRBV6-5	.	TRBJ1-2	TGTGCCAGCTCCCCGGGGGACGGATACTATGGCTACACCTTC	CASSPGDGYYGYTF
.	TRBV6-1	.	TRBJ2-1	TGTGCCAGCAGTGAAATTCGGGCTCAGCAGTTCTTC	CASSEIRAQQFF
.	TRBV9	TRBD1	TRBJ1-2	TGTGCCAGCAGCCTCAACCCCACAGGGGCAACCTATGGCTACACCTTC	CASSLNPTGATYGYTF
.	TRBV3-1/TRBV3-2	.	TRBJ1-3	TGTGCCAGCAGTCTTACCGACCGAGGGGCGCTGAGAAACACCATATATTTT	CASSLTDRGALRNTIYF
.	TRBV29-1	.	TRBJ1-1	TGCAGCGTCGGCAGGGAAACTGAAGCTTTCTTT	CSVGRETEAFF
.	TRBV5-1	TRBD1	TRBJ2-5	TGCGCCAGCAGCTTGGGACAGGGACCGCAAGAGACCCAGTACTTC	CASSLGQGPQETQYF
.	TRBV2	.	TRBJ2-7	TGTGCCAGCAGTGACCCAAGGGGACCCTCCTACGAGCAGTACTTC	CASSDPRGPSYEQYF
.	TRBV27	.	TRBJ1-6	TGTGCCAGCAGGAGGGGGAGCTCCTATAATTCACCCCTCCACTTT	CASRRGSSYNSPLHF
.	TRBV5-4	.	TRBJ2-7	TGTGCCAGCAGCTTGCGGTCAGGTTCCTACGAGCAGTACTTC	CASSLRSGSYEQYF
.	TRBV6-5	.	TRBJ1-2	TGTGCCAGCAGTTACCGAACAGGGAGCTTTAACTATGGCTACACCTTC	CASSYRTGSFNYGYTF
.	TRBV11-1	TRBD1	TRBJ2-5	TGTGCCAGCAGCACAGGAATTATAGGGGGCCAGGAGACCCAGTACTTC	CASSTGIIGGQETQYF
.	TRBV5-6	TRBD2	TRBJ2-2	TGTGCCAGCACGGGACTACTAAACACCGGGGAGCTGTTTTTT	CASTGLLNTGELFF
.	TRBV5-6	.	TRBJ1-1	TGTGCCAGCAGCTTGGCAGGGGTGTACATGAACACTGAAGCTTTCTTT	CASSLAGVYMNTEAFF
.	TRBV19	TRBD1	TRBJ1-4	TGTGCCAGTAGTACACTACCGGGACAGCGGAGGGAAAAACTGTTTTTT	CASSTLPGQRREKLFF
.	TRBV3-1/TRBV3-2	.	TRBJ1-1	TGTGCCAGCAGCCTTTGGGCCGCAGAAGCTTTCTTT	CASSLWAAEAFF
.	TRBV2	.	TRBJ2-1	TGTGCCAGCCGAGGGGGGATAGCGAGCGACAATGAGCAGTTCTTC	CASRGGIASDNEQFF
.	TRBV6-5	.	TRBJ1-1	TGTGCCAGCAGTACCTCAAACCAGAACACTGAAGCTTTCTTT	CASSTSNQNTEAFF
once	TRBV6-5	.	TRBJ2-1	TGTGCCAGCAGTATAATGAATGAGCAGTTCTTC	CASSIMNEQFF
.	TRBV3-1/TRBV3-2	.	TRBJ1-5	TGTGCCAGCAGCCAATGGGGGTATCGTGGGTCTCAGCCCCAGCATTTT	CASSQWGYRGSQPQHF